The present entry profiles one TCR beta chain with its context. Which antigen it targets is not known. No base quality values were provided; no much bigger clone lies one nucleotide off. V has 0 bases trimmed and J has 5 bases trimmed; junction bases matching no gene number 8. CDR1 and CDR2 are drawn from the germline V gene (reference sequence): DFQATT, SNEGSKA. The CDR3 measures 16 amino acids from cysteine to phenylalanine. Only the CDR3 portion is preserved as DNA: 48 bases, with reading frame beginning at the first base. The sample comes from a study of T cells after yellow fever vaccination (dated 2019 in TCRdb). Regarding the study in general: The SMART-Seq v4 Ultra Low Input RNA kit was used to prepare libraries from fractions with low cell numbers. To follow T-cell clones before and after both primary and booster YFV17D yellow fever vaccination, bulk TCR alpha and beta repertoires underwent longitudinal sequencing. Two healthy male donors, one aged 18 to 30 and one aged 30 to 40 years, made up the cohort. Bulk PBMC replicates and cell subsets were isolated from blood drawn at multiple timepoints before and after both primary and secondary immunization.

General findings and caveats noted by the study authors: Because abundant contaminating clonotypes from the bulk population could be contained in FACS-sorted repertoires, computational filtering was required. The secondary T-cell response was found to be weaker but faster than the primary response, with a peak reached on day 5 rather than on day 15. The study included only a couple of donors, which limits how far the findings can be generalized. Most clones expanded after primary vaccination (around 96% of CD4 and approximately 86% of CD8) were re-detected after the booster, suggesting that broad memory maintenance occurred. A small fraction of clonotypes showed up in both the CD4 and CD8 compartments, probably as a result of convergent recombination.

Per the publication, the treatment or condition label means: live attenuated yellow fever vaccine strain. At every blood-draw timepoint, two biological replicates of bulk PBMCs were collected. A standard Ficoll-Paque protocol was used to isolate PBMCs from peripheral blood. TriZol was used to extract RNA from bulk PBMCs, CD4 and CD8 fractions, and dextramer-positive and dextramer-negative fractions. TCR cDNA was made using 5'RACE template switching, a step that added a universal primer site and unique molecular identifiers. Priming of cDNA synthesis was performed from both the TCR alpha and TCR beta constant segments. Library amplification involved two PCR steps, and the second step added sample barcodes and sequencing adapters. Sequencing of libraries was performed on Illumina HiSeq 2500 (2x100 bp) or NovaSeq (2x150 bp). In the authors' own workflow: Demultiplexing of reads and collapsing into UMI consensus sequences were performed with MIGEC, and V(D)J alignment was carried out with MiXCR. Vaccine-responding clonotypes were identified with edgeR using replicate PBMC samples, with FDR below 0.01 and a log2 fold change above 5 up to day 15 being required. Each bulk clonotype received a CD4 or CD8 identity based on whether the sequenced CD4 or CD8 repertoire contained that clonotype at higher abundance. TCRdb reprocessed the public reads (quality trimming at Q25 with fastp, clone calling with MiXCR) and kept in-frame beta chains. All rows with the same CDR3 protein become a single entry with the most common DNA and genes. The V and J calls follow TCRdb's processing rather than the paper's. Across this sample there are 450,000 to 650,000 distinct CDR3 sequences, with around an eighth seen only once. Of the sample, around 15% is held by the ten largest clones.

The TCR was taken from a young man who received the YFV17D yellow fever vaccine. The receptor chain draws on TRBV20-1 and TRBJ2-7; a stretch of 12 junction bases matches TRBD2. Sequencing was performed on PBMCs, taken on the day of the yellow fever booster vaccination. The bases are TGCAGTGCTAGAGATATGACTAGCGGGAGTTTCAACGAGCAGTACTTC. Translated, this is CSARDMTSGSFNEQYF.